What follows is one TCR beta chain and its context. Clones were read by immunoSEQ multiplex PCR, and TCRdb kept only the in-frame ones, dropping some. There are over 100,000 clones in the sample; 88% occur only once, and about 2% lies in the top ten. This record comes from a study of cytomegalovirus exposure and HLA in healthy donors. Material for sequencing was PBMCs. This TCR was recovered from a woman under 30 in good health and CMV-seronegative.

The CDR3 loop is CSVVVTEAFF. The CDR3 region has the DNA TGCAGCGTTGTAGTAACTGAAGCTTTCTTT. This chain connects TRBV29-1 to TRBJ1-1; the D is unclear. Germline V gives CDR1 SQVTM, CDR2 ANQGSEA. V lost 4 bases to trimming and J lost 5 bases, with 5 bases between them. CDR3 size: 10 residues. The whole variable domain, remainder taken from reference TRBV29-1 and TRBJ1-1, is SAVISQKPSRDICQRGTSLTIQCQVDSQVTMMFWYRQQPGQSLTLIATANQGSEATYESGFVIDKFPISRPNLTFSTLTVSNMSPEDSSIYLCSVVVTEAFFGQGTRLTVV.